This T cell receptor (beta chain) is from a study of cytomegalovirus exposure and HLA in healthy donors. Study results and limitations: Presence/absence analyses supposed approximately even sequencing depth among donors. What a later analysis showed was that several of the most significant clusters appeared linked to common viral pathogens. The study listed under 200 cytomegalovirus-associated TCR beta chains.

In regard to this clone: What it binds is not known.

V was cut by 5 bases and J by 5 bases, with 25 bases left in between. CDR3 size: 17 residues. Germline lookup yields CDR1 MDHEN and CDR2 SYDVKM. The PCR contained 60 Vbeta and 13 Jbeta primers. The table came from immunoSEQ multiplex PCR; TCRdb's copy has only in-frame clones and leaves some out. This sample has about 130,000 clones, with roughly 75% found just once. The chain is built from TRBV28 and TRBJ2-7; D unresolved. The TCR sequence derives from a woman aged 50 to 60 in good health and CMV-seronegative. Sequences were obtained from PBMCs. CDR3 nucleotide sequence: TGTGCCAGCAGTCTTTCGGCCCTACAGCCGATTCCTGACGAGCAGTACTTC. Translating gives CASSLSALQPIPDEQYF.